This TCR beta chain emerged from a study of T cells in Graves' hyperthyroidism and ophthalmopathy. V lost 5 bases and J 7 bases, leaving 21 bases between the germline ends. CDR1 and CDR2 (germline): MNHEY, SVGAGI. The CDR3 is 16 residues long. The source material, RNA transcripts, was used to amplify TCR beta CDR3 regions. When the TCR CDR3 underwent first-round RT-PCR, the HTBI primer set was used. TCRdb passed the multiplex PCR reads through MiXCR, listing each CDR3 protein once. Here the sample spans about 680,000 distinct CDR3 sequences, over 35% being singletons. The rearrangement joins TRBV6-5 to TRBJ1-5; no reliable D call. The sequence derives from a woman between 40 and 50 years old with Graves' hyperthyroidism. The sequencing input was blood. The CDR3 protein is CASSELGSGGGQPQHF. The DNA of the CDR3 is TGTGCCAGCAGTGAGCTGGGCTCGGGAGGAGGCCAGCCCCAGCATTTT.